Each of the 11 T cell receptor beta chains below was sequenced from the same sample in a study of T cells in women clearing cervical HPV infection. Some clones are missing from TCRdb's copy, which holds only in-frame ones; the method was immunoSEQ multiplex PCR. In all, the sample yields 45,000 to 55,000 clones. The sequenced material came from blood buffy coat. Receptors were obtained from a woman aged 18 to 75 with a cervical HPV16 infection that either progressed to CIN3+ or cleared (not recorded which).

For this clone: The CDR3 end is not reached by the read, which stops 3 residues before it; the germline J gene fills it in. This chain links TRBV28 with TRBJ1-2; 7 positions match TRBD1. Germline lookup yields CDR1 MDHEN and CDR2 SYDVKM. J lost 1 base, V lost 2 bases, and 1 base had no gene match. The CDR3 is 14 residues long. CDR3 DNA (partial): TGTGCCAGCAGTTTAAGGGACAGTAACTATGGC. This gives the protein CASSLRDSNYG. The complete CDR3 sequence is CASSLRDSNYGYTF.

About this clone: The read stops 3 residues short of the end of the CDR3; the missing end is completed from the germline J gene. The gene calls are TRBV2 and TRBJ2-3; D is perhaps TRBD1 (6 bases). The CDR3 has 15 amino acids. From germline, CDR1 is SNHLY and CDR2 FYNNEI. V dropped 8 bases and J dropped 2 bases, with 17 bases sitting between them. The CDR3 region is CASRPNRDFTDTQYF. Partial CDR3 DNA: TGTGCCAGCCGACCGAACAGGGATTTCACAGATACG.

A note on this clone: With the read ending 3 residues before the CDR3 end, the germline J gene is used to fill in that end. The chain carries TRBV18 and TRBJ2-1; 7 bases are shared with TRBD2. Germline CDR1 reads KGHSH; CDR2 reads LQKENI. The CDR3 extends over 14 amino acids. V dropped 3 bases and J dropped 7; count of bases not matched to a gene: 6. The CDR3 region is CASSPGGFSNEQFF. The covered CDR3 bases are TGTGCCAGCTCACCGGGGGGGTTTTCGAATGAG.

Details on this clone: With the read ending 3 residues before the CDR3 end, the germline J gene is used to fill in that end. The chain joins TRBV2 to TRBJ2-1; 7 bases are a match to TRBD2. The CDR3 extends over 16 amino acids. Germline V CDR1 and CDR2: SNHLY, FYNNEI. J lost 7 bases, V lost 6 bases, and 15 bases had no gene match. The CDR3: CASRGVGGGLGNEQFF. The CDR3 bases that were read are TGTGCCAGCAGGGGCGTGGGGGGGGGACTTGGGAATGAG.

Worth noting for this clone: The CDR3 is cut off 3 residues early in the read; its end comes from the germline J gene. This chain joins TRBV2 and TRBJ2-7; TRBD1 matches at 11 bases. Germline CDR1 is SNHLY and CDR2 is FYNNEI. The length of the CDR3 is 14 residues. V lost 3 bases and J lost 4; bases outside the gene matches: 2. The CDR3 DNA, read in part, is TGTGCCAGCAGTGAGGACAGGGGGCGGTACGAG. Its protein is CASSEDRGRYE. The full CDR3 is CASSEDRGRYEQYF.

In regard to this clone: The DNA ends 3 residues before the CDR3 does, and the rest of the CDR3 is filled in from the germline J gene. The rearrangement joins TRBV7-6 to TRBJ2-3; TRBD2 might be the D (7 bases). The V gene lost 1 base and the J gene lost 2 bases, with 10 bases spanning the gap. This CDR3 comprises 15 residues. In germline, CDR1 is SGHVS, CDR2 FNYEAQ. The CDR3 is CASSLVGGDTDTQYF. Incomplete CDR3 DNA: TGTGCCAGCAGCTTAGTAGGGGGGGACACAGATACG.

About this clone itself: The read comes to an end 3 residues before the CDR3 does, leaving the germline J gene to fill in the end. The V and J genes are TRBV18 and TRBJ1-4; the match to TRBD1 covers 7 bases. This CDR3 is built from 15 residues. V shed 6 bases, J shed 3 bases, and the junction held 7 bases outside the gene matches. CDR1 is KGHSH, CDR2 LQKENI, per germline. The sequenced part of the CDR3 DNA is TGTGCCAGCTCGGAGAGACAGGGATCTAATGAAAAA. Translating gives CASSERQGSNEK. The whole CDR3 reads CASSERQGSNEKLFF. The whole variable domain, filled in from reference TRBV18 and TRBJ1-4, reads NAGVMQNPRHLVRRRGQEARLRCSPMKGHSHVYWYRQLPEEGLKFMVYLQKENIIDESGMPKERFSAEFPKEGPSILRIQQVVRGDSAAYFCASSERQGSNEKLFFGSGTQLSVL.

CDR3 loop: CASNPGTGISLDTQYF. Partial CDR3 DNA: TGTGCCAGCAATCCTGGGACAGGGATTTCCCTTGATACG. V is TRBV27 and J is TRBJ2-3; 9 bases are a match to TRBD1. The read ends 3 residues before the CDR3 terminus; that terminus is restored from the germline J gene. With V trimmed by 7 bases and J by 6 bases, 14 bases remained unmatched. The CDR3 is made up of 16 amino acids. CDR1 is MNHEY, CDR2 SMNVEV, per germline (reference sequence).

As to this clone: Coverage ceases 3 residues before the CDR3 finishes, and the germline J gene fills in the end. This sample includes further DNA sequences coding for the same CDR3. The chain carries TRBV2 and TRBJ2-1, with 10 bases fitting TRBD1. J gave up 8 bases and V 6 bases, and 10 bases lay outside the gene matches. This CDR3 contains 15 residues. Per germline, CDR1 SNHLY and CDR2 FYNNEI. The part of the CDR3 DNA that was read is TGTGCCAGCAGACGCGGGACAGGGGTAGCTGATGAG. As protein: CASRRGTGVADE. The complete CDR3 reads CASRRGTGVADEQFF.

Points on this clone: The read terminates 3 residues before the CDR3 end, so the remaining end is supplied by the germline J gene. The chain employs TRBV2 and TRBJ2-2, with D possibly matching TRBD1 (5 bases). CDR1 and CDR2 (germline): SNHLY, FYNNEI. There are 14 residues in the CDR3. The CDR3 DNA, read in part, is TGTGCCAGCAGTGACCACTCTGGGGCCAACGTG. It yields the protein CASSDHSGANV. The complete CDR3 reads CASSDHSGANVLFF.

A note on this clone: Coverage ceases 3 residues before the CDR3 finishes, and the germline J gene fills in the end. The chain recombines TRBV7-8 with TRBJ2-7; D is perhaps TRBD1 (5 bases). The CDR3 runs to 15 residues. Germline lookup yields CDR1 SGHVS and CDR2 FQNEAQ. Deletions cut 2 bases from V and 4 bases from J, with 15 bases between. The sequenced part of the CDR3 DNA is TGTGCCAGCAGCTTATACGCCAGGGATGGGTACGAG. Translation gives CASSLYARDGYE. The whole CDR3 protein reads CASSLYARDGYEQYF.